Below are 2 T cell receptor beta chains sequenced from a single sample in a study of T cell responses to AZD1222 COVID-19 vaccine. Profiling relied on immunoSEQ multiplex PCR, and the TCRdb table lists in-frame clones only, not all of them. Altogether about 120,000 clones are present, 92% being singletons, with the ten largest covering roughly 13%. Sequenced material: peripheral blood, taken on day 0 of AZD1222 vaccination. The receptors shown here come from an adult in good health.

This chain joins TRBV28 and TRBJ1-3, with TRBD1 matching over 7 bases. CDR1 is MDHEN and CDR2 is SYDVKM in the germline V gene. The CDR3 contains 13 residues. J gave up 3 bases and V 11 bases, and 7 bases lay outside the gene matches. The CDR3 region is CAVGDRDGNTIYF. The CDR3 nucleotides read TGTGCCGTAGGGGACAGAGATGGAAACACCATATATTTT. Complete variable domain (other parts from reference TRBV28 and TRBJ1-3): DVKVTQSSRYLVKRTGEKVFLECVQDMDHENMFWYRQDPGLGLRLIYFSYDVKMKEKGDIPEGYSVSREKKERFSLILESASTNQTSMYLCAVGDRDGNTIYFGEGSWLTVV.

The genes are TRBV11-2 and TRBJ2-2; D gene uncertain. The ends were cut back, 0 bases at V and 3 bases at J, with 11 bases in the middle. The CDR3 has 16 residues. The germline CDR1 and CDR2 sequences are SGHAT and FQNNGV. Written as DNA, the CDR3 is TGTGCCAGCAGCTTAGATTCATTTTCGGACACCGGGGAGCTGTTTTTT. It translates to CASSLDSFSDTGELFF.